Each of the 20 T cell receptor beta chains below was sequenced from the same sample in a study of control samples from healthy donors and cancer patients. Assay: immunoSEQ multiplex PCR; the TCRdb copy retains only in-frame clones and omits some. The sample consists of about 26,000 clones, 75% to 85% of them appearing once. Material: PBMCs. Receptors were obtained from a man aged 55 to 70 with colorectal cancer.

V and J are TRBV7-9 and TRBJ1-1; D gene uncertain. Per the germline V gene, CDR1 is SEHNR and CDR2 is FQNEAQ (reference sequence). V lost 0 bases, J lost 3 bases, and 2 bases lay in between. This CDR3 contains 12 residues. As DNA, the CDR3 is TGTGCCAGCAGCTTAGCCTACACTGAAGCTTTCTTT. Translated, it gives CASSLAYTEAFF.

V is TRBV24-1 and J is TRBJ1-2, with a possible D match to TRBD1 (5 bases). Trimming shortened V by 2 bases and J by 12 bases, and 18 bases separated the two germline ends. This CDR3 has 14 amino acids. Per the germline V gene, CDR1 is KGHDR and CDR2 is SFDVKD. The CDR3 DNA sequence: TGTGCCACCAGTGATTCCCGGCAGGGAGCTGGTAACACCTTC. Encoded protein: CATSDSRQGAGNTF.

The chain links TRBV5-6 to TRBJ1-6; D remains unclear. Per germline, CDR1 SGHDT and CDR2 YYEEEE. With 2 bases removed from V and 6 bases from J, the gap between germline ends came to 9 bases. This CDR3 contains 14 residues. CDR3 in amino acids: CASSFGRSNSPLHF. In DNA form, the CDR3 reads TGTGCCAGCAGCTTCGGACGGAGTAATTCACCCCTCCACTTT.

A single count supports this clone. This chain links TRBV11-2 with TRBJ2-2, with a weak D call TRBD2 (6 bases). The V gene lost 4 bases and the J gene lost 6 bases, with 15 bases spanning the gap. The CDR3 consists of 15 residues. Germline CDR1 and CDR2: SGHAT and FQNNGV. CDR3 in amino acids: CASSSTLGEAGELFF. CDR3 in DNA: TGTGCCAGCAGCTCGACCTTAGGGGAGGCCGGGGAGCTGTTTTTT. Full variable domain (outside the CDR3, taken from reference TRBV11-2 and TRBJ2-2): EAGVAQSPRYKIIEKRQSVAFWCNPISGHATLYWYQQILGQGPKLLIQFQNNGVVDDSQLPKDRFSAERLKGVDSTLKIQPAKLEDSAVYLCASSSTLGEAGELFFGEGSRLTVL.

Regarding this clone: The sample has other DNA sequences that encode this CDR3 too. V gene TRBV5-1 combines with J gene TRBJ1-1, with D tentatively TRBD1 (6 bases). The CDR3 is 13 residues long. Per the germline V gene, CDR1 is SGHRS and CDR2 is YFSETQ. Trimming left V 4 bases short and J 5 bases short, with 12 bases between. Here the CDR3 DNA reads TGCGCCAGCAGCCTATCAGGGGATACTGAAGCTTTCTTT. Translated, it gives CASSLSGDTEAFF.

The V call is TRBV24-1, the J call TRBJ2-2; D may be TRBD1 (5 bases). This CDR3 contains 12 residues. Germline values: CDR1 KGHDR, CDR2 SFDVKD. V was pared by 4 bases and J by 6 bases, with 5 bases between. The CDR3 spells CATSEGAGELFF. CDR3 in DNA: TGTGCCACCAGTGAAGGGGCCGGGGAGCTGTTTTTT.

This clone is termed medium-sized. This chain connects TRBV10-3 to TRBJ2-2; possible D gene TRBD1, 6 bases. The length of the CDR3 is 13 residues. Trimming left V 11 bases short and J 5 bases short, with 15 bases between. Germline V gene lookup returns CDR1 ENHRY and CDR2 SYGVKD. The CDR3 nucleotides are TGTGCCGCACAGGGAGCAGTTACCGGGGAGCTGTTTTTT. Its translation is CAAQGAVTGELFF.

CDR3: CASSLDLGTESYNEQFF. CDR3 bases: TGTGCCAGCAGCTTGGACTTGGGCACGGAATCCTACAATGAGCAGTTCTTC. The rearrangement uses TRBV5-8 and TRBJ2-1, with no clear D. Germline values: CDR1 SGHTS, CDR2 YDEGEE. This CDR3 contains 17 residues. The V end was cut by 0 bases, the J end by 1 base, with 14 bases between.

The rearrangement joins TRBV2 to TRBJ2-3; 9 bases are a match to TRBD2. The germline V gene encodes CDR1 SNHLY and CDR2 FYNNEI. This CDR3 region has 16 residues. Trimming took 1 base from V and 4 from J; bases not matched to a gene: 6. The CDR3 loop reads CASSEGRGGYSDTQYF. The CDR3 bases are TGTGCCAGCAGTGAAGGGCGGGGGGGCTACTCAGATACGCAGTATTTT.

As concerns this clone: With a much larger clone just one base away, this may be a read error. The genes are TRBV24-1 and TRBJ1-4, with D unclear. Trimming pared 3 bases from V and 0 bases from J, leaving 10 bases between. Germline lookup yields CDR1 KGHDR and CDR2 SFDVKD. The CDR3 consists of 16 residues. The CDR3 DNA reads TGTGCCACCAGTGATACCGACGGTTCAACTAATGAAAAACTGTTTTTT. As protein: CATSDTDGSTNEKLFF.

The chain combines TRBV30 with TRBJ1-1; 7 nucleotides align to TRBD1. The CDR3 runs to 14 residues. The V and J ends lost 5 bases and 1 base, in that order; junction bases with no gene match: 7. Germline V gene lookup returns CDR1 GTSNPN and CDR2 SVGIG (reference sequence). The CDR3 loop is CAWDSWTGNTEAFF. CDR3 coding DNA: TGTGCCTGGGACTCGTGGACAGGGAACACTGAAGCTTTCTTT.

In this sample, this clone turned up once. The chain couples TRBV19 to TRBJ2-1; 9 bases map to TRBD1. Per the germline V gene, CDR1 is LNHDA and CDR2 is SQIVND (reference sequence). After removal of 5 bases from V and 5 bases from J, the junction contained 10 bases not matched to a gene. The CDR3 contains 16 residues. The chain's CDR3 is CASSPHADRGDNEQFF. CDR3 nucleotide sequence: TGTGCCAGTAGTCCCCACGCGGACAGGGGAGACAATGAGCAGTTCTTC.

J is TRBJ2-7 and V is TRBV5-1; 9 bases are shared with TRBD2. Germline-derived CDR1 and CDR2 are SGHRS and YFSETQ. The CDR3 is made up of 13 amino acids. J was trimmed by 6 bases and V by 2 bases; bases with no gene match: 3. In DNA, the CDR3 is TGCGCCAGCAGCTTAAGCGGGGGGCTCGAGCAGTACGTC. It translates to CASSLSGGLEQYV.

The gene calls are TRBV4-1 and TRBJ1-5; D may be TRBD1 (5 bases). CDR3 length equals 15 residues. Trimming removed 0 bases from V and 2 bases from J, with 8 bases in between. Germline CDR1 reads MGHRA; CDR2 reads YSYEKL. CDR3 DNA sequence: TGCGCCAGCAGCCAAGATACGGGGGGCAATCAGCCCCAGCATTTT. Its protein product is CASSQDTGGNQPQHF.

The rearrangement uses TRBV5-1 and TRBJ2-5, with D maybe TRBD2 (5 bases). The V end lost 7 bases, the J end lost 5 bases, and 6 bases lay between the germline ends. The V gene's germline CDR1 is SGHRS and CDR2 YFSETQ. CDR3 size: 10 residues. CDR3 sequence reads: CASRRETQYF. For the CDR3, the DNA is TGCGCCAGCCGGAGGGAGACCCAGTACTTC.

The gene calls are TRBV11-2 and TRBJ2-7, with D possibly called TRBD1 or TRBD2 (5 bases each). This CDR3 contains 15 residues. The V gene's germline CDR1 is SGHAT and CDR2 FQNNGV. Trimming removed 5 bases from V and 3 bases from J, with 17 bases in between. The CDR3 is CASSITPGSLYEQYF. CDR3 nucleotide sequence: TGTGCCAGCAGCATTACCCCAGGGAGCCTCTACGAGCAGTACTTC.

This clone was counted a single time. J is TRBJ1-1 and V is TRBV13; D is uncertain. Germline-derived CDR1 and CDR2 are PRHDT and FYEKMQ (reference sequence). V was clipped by 1 base and J by 11 bases, with 5 bases between them. The CDR3 runs 10 residues. The CDR3 DNA is TGTGCCAGCAGCTTAGTCTCGGCTTTCTTT. Amino acids: CASSLVSAFF.

This clone appeared a few times. J is TRBJ2-3 and V is TRBV3-1 (or the pseudogene TRBV3-2); 10 nucleotides match TRBD2. The junction had 10 bases not matched to a gene; V was cut back by 7 bases and J by 3 bases. The CDR3 is made up of 16 amino acids. CDR1 and CDR2 (germline): LGHDT, YNNKEL (reference sequence). CDR3 region: CASTLSGGASTDTQYF. The CDR3 DNA sequence: TGTGCCAGCACCTTGAGCGGGGGGGCAAGTACAGATACGCAGTATTTT.

With regard to this clone: This same CDR3 is encoded by further DNA sequences in the sample. This rearrangement joins TRBV27 to TRBJ2-5; TRBD2 might be the D (5 bases). The CDR3 is made up of 16 amino acids. Germline values: CDR1 MNHEY, CDR2 SMNVEV (reference sequence). Trimming took 5 bases from V and 0 from J, leaving 16 bases between them. CDR3 nucleotides: TGTGCCAGCAGTACCGCCCGGGATCTGTACCAAGAGACCCAGTACTTC. Its protein product is CASSTARDLYQETQYF.

The J gene is TRBJ1-6, the V gene TRBV11-2; D may be TRBD1 (6 bases). V was cut by 5 bases and J by 7 bases, with 15 bases left in between. Germline V gives CDR1 SGHAT, CDR2 FQNNGV. This CDR3 comprises 15 residues. CDR3 coding DNA: TGTGCCAGCAGCCGGACAGACCTCGGCAATTCACCCCTCCACTTT. Its protein is CASSRTDLGNSPLHF.